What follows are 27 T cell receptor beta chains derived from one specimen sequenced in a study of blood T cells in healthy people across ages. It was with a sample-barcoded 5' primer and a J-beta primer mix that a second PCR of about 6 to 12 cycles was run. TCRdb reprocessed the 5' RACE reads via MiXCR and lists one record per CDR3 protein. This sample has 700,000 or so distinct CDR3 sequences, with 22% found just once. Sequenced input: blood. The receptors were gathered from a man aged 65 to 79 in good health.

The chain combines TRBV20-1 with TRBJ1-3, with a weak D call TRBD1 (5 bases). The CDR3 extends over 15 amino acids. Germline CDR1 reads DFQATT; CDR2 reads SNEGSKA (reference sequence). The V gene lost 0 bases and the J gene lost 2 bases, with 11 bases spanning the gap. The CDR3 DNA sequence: TGCAGTGCTAGAGATCCCAAGGGGACTGGAAACACCATATATTTT. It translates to CSARDPKGTGNTIYF.

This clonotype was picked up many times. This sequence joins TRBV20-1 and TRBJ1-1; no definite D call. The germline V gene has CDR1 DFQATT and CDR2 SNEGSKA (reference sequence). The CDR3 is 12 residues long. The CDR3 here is CRFKTRDTEAFF. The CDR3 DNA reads TGCAGATTTAAGACTCGGGACACTGAAGCTTTCTTT.

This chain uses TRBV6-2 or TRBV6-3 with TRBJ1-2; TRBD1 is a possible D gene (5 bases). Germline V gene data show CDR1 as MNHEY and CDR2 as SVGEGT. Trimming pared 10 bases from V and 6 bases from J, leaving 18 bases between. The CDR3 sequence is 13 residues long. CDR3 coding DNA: TGTGCCACCCGGCCCCCAGGGTCTGATGGCTACACCTTC. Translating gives CATRPPGSDGYTF.

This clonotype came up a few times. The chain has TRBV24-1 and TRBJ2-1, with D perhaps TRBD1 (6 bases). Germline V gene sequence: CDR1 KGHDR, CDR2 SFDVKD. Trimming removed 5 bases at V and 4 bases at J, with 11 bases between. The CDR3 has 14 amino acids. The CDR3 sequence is CATSVSDSYNEQFF. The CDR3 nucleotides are TGTGCCACCAGTGTTTCGGACAGTTACAATGAGCAGTTCTTC.

This CDR3 is CSVPSRGGYTF. The CDR3 DNA reads TGCAGCGTTCCATCCAGGGGTGGCTACACCTTC. The V and J genes are TRBV29-1 and TRBJ1-2; TRBD1 might be the D (6 bases). This CDR3 has 11 amino acids. The V end was cut by 5 bases, the J end by 7 bases, with 11 bases between. Germline CDR1 and CDR2: SQVTM and ANQGSEA.

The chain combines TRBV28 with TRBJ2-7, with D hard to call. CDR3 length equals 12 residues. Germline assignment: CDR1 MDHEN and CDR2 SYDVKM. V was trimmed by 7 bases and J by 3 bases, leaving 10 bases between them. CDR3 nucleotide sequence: TGTGCCAGCAAACGAGGTGGCTACGAGCAGTACTTC. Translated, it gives CASKRGGYEQYF.

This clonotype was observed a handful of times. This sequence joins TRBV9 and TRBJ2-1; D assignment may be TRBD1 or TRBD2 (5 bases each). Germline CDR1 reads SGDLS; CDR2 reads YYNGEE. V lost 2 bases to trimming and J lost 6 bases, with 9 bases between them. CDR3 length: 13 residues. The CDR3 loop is CASSVRGTNEQFF. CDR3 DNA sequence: TGTGCCAGCAGCGTGAGGGGAACCAATGAGCAGTTCTTC.

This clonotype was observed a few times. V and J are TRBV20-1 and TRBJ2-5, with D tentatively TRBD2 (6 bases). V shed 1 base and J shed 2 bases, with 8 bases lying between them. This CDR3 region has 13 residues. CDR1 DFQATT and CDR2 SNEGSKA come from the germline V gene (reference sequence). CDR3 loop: CSARVSGQETQYF. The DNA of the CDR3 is TGCAGTGCTAGAGTTAGCGGACAAGAGACCCAGTACTTC.

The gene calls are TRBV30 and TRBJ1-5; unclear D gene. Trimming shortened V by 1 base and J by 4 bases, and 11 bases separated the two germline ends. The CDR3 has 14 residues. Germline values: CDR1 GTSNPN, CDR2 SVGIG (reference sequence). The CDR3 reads CAWSGQPGNQPQHF. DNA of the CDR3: TGTGCCTGGAGTGGGCAGCCTGGGAATCAGCCCCAGCATTTT.

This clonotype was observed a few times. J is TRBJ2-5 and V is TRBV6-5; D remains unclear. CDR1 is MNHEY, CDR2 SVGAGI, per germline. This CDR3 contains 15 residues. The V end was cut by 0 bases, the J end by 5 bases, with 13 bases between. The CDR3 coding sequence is TGTGCCAGCAGTTACTCGTTCCAGCTTGGGGAGACCCAGTACTTC. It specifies CASSYSFQLGETQYF.

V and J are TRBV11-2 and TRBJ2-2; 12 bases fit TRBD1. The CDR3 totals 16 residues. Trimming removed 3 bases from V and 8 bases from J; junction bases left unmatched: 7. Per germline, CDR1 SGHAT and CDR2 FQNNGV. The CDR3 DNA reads TGTGCCAGCAGCTTTCTGGGACAGGGGGCTTCGGGGGAGCTGTTTTTT. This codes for CASSFLGQGASGELFF. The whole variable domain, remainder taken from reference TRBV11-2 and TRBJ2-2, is EAGVAQSPRYKIIEKRQSVAFWCNPISGHATLYWYQQILGQGPKLLIQFQNNGVVDDSQLPKDRFSAERLKGVDSTLKIQPAKLEDSAVYLCASSFLGQGASGELFFGEGSRLTVL.

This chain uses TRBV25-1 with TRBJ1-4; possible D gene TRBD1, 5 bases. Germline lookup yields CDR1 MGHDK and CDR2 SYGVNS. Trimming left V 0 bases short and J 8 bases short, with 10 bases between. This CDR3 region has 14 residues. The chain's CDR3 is CASSEYRVGEKLFF. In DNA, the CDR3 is TGTGCCAGCAGTGAATACAGGGTTGGCGAAAAACTGTTTTTT. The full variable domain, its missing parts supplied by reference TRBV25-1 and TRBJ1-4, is EADIYQTPRYLVIGTGKKITLECSQTMGHDKMYWYQQDPGMELHLIHYSYGVNSTEKGDLSSESTVSRIRTEHFPLTLESARPSHTSQYLCASSEYRVGEKLFFGSGTQLSVL.

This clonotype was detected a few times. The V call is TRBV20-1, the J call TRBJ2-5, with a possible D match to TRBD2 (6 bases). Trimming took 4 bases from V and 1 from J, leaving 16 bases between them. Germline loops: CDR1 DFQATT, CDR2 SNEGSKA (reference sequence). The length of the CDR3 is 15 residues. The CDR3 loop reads CSAKSVAGTQETQYF. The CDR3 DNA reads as TGCAGTGCTAAATCGGTGGCGGGGACCCAAGAGACCCAGTACTTC.

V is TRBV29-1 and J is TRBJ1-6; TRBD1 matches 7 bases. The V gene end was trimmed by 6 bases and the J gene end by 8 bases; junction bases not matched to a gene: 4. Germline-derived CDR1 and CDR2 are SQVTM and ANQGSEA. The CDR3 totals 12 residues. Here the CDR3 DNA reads TGCAGCGTCCGGGACAGCGATTCACCCCTCCACTTT. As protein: CSVRDSDSPLHF.

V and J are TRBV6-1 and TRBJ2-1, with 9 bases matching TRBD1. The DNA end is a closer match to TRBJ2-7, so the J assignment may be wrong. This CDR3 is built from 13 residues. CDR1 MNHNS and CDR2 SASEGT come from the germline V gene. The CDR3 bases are TGTGCCAGCACCCGGACAGGGGTAGGCGAGCAGTACTTC. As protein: CASTRTGVGEQYF.

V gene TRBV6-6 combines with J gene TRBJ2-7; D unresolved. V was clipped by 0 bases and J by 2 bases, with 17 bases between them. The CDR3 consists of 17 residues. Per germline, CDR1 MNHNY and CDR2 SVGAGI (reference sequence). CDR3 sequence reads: CASSYSTSVLYAYEQYF. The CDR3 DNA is TGTGCCAGCAGTTACTCGACGAGTGTTTTATATGCCTACGAGCAGTACTTC.

The DNA for the CDR3 is TGTGCCAGCAGTCCGGGGACAGGGCCGTTGCAACCCCTCCACTTT. Protein sequence: CASSPGTGPLQPLHF. J is TRBJ1-6 and V is TRBV12-3 or TRBV12-4; 9 bases match TRBD1. V shed 5 bases, J shed 12 bases, and the junction held 11 bases outside the gene matches. The CDR3 sequence is 15 residues long.

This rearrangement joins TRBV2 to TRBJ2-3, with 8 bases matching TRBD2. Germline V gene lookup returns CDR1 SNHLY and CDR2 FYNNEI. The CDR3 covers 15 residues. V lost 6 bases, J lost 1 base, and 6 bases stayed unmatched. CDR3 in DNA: TGTGCCAGCAGACCATCGGGGGGGCGCACAGATACGCAGTATTTT. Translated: CASRPSGGRTDTQYF.

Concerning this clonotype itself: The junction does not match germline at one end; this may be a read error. The CDR3 spells CASGLSQTLSGANVLTF. The DNA of the CDR3 is TGCGCCAGCGGCTTGAGTCAGACCCTCTCTGGGGCCAACGTCCTGACTTTC. This sequence joins TRBV5-1 and TRBJ2-6, with D unresolved. Germline values: CDR1 SGHRS, CDR2 YFSETQ. The CDR3 contains 17 residues. The full variable domain, its missing parts supplied by reference TRBV5-1 and TRBJ2-6, is KAGVTQTPRYLIKTRGQQVTLSCSPISGHRSVSWYQQTPGQGLQFLFEYFSETQRNKGNFPGRFSGRQFSNSRSEMNVSTLELGDSALYLCASGLSQTLSGANVLTFGAGSRLTVL.

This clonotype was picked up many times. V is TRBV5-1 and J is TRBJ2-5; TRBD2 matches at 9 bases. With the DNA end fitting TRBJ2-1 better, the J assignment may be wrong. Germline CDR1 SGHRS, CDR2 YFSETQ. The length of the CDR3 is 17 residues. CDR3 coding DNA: TGCGCCAGCAGCGTGTCCCTTTCCGGGACTAGCAGGGATGAGCAGTTCTTC. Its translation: CASSVSLSGTSRDEQFF.

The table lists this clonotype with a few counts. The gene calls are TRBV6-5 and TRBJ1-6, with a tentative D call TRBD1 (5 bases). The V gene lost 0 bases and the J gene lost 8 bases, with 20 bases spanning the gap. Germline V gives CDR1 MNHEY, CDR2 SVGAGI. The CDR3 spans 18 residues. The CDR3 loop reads CASSYSIRGGVFHSPLHF. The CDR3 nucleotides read TGTGCCAGCAGTTACTCGATCCGGGGAGGGGTATTTCATTCACCCCTCCACTTT.

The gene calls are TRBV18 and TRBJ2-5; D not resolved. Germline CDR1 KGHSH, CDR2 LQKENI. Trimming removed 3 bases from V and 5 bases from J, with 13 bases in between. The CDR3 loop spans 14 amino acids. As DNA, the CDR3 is TGTGCCAGCTCACCTGTGAATAGGGTGGAGACCCAGTACTTC. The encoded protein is CASSPVNRVETQYF.

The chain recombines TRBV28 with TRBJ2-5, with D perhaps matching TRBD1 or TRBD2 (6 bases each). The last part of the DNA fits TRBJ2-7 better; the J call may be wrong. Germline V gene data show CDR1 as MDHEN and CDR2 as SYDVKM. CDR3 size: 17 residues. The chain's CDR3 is CASTSAGGGHLLYEQYF. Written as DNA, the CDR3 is TGTGCCAGCACTAGTGCTGGAGGGGGACACCTCCTCTACGAGCAGTACTTC.

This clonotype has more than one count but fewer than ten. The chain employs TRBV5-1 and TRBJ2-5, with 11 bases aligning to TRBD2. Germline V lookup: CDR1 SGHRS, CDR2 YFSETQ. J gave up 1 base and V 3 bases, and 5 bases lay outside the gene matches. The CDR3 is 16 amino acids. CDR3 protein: CASSYSGGAVQETQYF. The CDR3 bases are TGCGCCAGCAGCTATAGCGGGGGGGCCGTCCAAGAGACCCAGTACTTC.

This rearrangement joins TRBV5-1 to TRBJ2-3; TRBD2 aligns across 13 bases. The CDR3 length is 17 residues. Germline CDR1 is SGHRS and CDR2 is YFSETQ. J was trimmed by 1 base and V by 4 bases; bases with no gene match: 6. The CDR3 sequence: CASSQGLAGIRTDTQYF. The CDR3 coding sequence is TGCGCCAGCAGCCAGGGACTAGCGGGGATTCGCACAGATACGCAGTATTTT.

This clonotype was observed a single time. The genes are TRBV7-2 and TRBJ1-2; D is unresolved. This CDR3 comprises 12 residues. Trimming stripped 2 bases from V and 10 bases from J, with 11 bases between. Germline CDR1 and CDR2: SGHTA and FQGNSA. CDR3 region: CASSLRLQLYTF. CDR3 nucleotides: TGTGCCAGCAGCTTACGGCTACAGCTCTACACCTTC.

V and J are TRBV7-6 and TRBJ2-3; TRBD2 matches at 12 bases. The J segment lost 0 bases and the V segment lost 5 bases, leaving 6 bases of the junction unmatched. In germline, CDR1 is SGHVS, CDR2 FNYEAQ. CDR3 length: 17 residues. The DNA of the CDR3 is TGTGCCAGCAGCCCTAGCGGGGGGGTTCCTAGCACAGATACGCAGTATTTT. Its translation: CASSPSGGVPSTDTQYF.